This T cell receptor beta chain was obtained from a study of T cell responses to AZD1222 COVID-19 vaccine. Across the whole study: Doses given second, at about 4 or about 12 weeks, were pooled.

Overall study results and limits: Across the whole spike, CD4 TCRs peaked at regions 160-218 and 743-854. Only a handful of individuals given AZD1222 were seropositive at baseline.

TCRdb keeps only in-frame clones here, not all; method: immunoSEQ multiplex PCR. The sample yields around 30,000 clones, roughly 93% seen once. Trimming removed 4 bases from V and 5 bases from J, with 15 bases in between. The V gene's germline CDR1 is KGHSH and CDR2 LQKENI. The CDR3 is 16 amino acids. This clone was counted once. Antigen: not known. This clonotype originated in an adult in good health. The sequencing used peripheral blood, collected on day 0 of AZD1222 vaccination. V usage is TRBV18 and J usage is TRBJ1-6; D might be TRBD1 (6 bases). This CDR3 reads CASSLSQGQNNSPLHF. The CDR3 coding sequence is TGTGCCAGCTCACTATCACAGGGACAAAATAATTCACCCCTCCACTTT. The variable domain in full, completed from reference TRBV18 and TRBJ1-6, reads NAGVMQNPRHLVRRRGQEARLRCSPMKGHSHVYWYRQLPEEGLKFMVYLQKENIIDESGMPKERFSAEFPKEGPSILRIQQVVRGDSAAYFCASSLSQGQNNSPLHFGNGTRLTVT.